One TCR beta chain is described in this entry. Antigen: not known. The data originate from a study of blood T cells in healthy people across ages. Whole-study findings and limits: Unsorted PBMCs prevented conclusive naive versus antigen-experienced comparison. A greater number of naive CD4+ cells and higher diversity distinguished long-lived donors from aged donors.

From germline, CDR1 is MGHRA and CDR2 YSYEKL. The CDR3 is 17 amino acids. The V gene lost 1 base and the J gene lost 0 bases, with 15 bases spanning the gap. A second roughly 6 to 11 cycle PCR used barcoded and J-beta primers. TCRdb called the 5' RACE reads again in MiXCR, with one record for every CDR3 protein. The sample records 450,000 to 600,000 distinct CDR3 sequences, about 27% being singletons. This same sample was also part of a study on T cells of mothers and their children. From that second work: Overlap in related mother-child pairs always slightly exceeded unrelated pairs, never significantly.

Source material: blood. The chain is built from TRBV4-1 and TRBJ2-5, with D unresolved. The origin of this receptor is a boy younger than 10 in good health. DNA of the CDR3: TGCGCCAGCAGCCAAGGGGCGCAGGTGAGGTACCAAGAGACCCAGTACTTC. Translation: CASSQGAQVRYQETQYF.